This TCR beta chain was recorded in a study of response to subunit inactivated influenza vaccine. TCRdb re-called the RT-PCR reads through MiXCR, storing one row per CDR3 protein. The table shows about 700,000 distinct CDR3 sequences, with approximately 14% occurring only once. Study-level findings and limits: A suggestion made by the authors is that each seasonal influenza vaccination recruits few new T cells.

Only a few counts were recorded for this clonotype. No antigen is known for it. The source was PBMCs from blood, collected 14 to 15 days before vaccination. The receptor was isolated from a man aged 45-65 years who received an inactivated influenza vaccine.

This CDR3 reads CASSPRGDGSSTDTQYF. The CDR3 nucleotides are TGTGCCAGCAGTCCCCGTGGAGATGGGTCTAGCACAGATACGCAGTATTTT. The chain has TRBV27 and TRBJ2-3; D unresolved. The CDR3 is made up of 17 amino acids. Trimming took off 5 bases at V and 0 bases at J, with 18 bases between the two ends. The V gene's germline CDR1 is MNHEY and CDR2 SMNVEV (reference sequence).